This is a list of T cell receptor beta chains from one sample in a study of T cell clones after liver transplantation. Repertoires were generated with immunoSEQ multiplex PCR, while TCRdb's copy carries only in-frame clones and drops some. Altogether more than 7,000 clones are present, 78% being singletons, with the ten largest covering about 50%. Sequences were derived from CD8+ T cells from blood, sampled at the 22-month timepoint. These TCRs come from a human patient who received a liver transplant. Part of the T cells may come from the graft donor. CDR3s leave out the opening cysteine and the closing phenylalanine or tryptophan.

TRBV29-1	9	TRBJ1-1	SVELVGEAF
TRBV11-2	11	TRBJ2-7	ASSSGQSYEQY
TRBV27	13	TRBJ1-5	ASSPDRPRGEPQH
TRBV11-2	12	TRBJ1-1	ASSLWWGSAEAF
TRBV7-9	14	TRBJ2-5	ASSPPRVTGRETQY
TRBV29-1	13	TRBJ2-7	SVGGGQGLAYEQY
TRBV13	14	TRBJ2-2	ASSFPSDRNTGELF
TRBV7-9	14	TRBJ2-5	ASSTTSTRAQETQY
TRBV11-1	14	TRBJ2-1	ASSGGLAGPYNEQF
TRBV7-3	13	TRBJ2-5	ASSPGTSGEETQY